The clone carrying this TCR beta chain was seen once. The entry originates in a study of CD8 T cells in Susac syndrome. Reverse transcription used roughly 0.45 to 1 ug RNA and random hexamers. Amplification of TCR beta CDR3 used immunoSEQ multiplex PCR across 54 Vbeta and 13 Jbeta. TCRdb fed the immunoSEQ multiplex PCR reads into MiXCR, producing one record per CDR3 protein. This table holds approximately 200,000 distinct CDR3 sequences, roughly 96% found once. Germline loops: CDR1 KGHDR, CDR2 SFDVKD. With V trimmed by 4 bases and J by 4 bases, 11 bases remained unmatched. This CDR3 comprises 16 residues.

This receptor was taken from a human donor with multiple sclerosis. Sequences were obtained from CD4+ T cells from PBMCs. The V call is TRBV24-1, the J call TRBJ2-5, with TRBD2 matching over 7 bases. The CDR3 here is CATSETGTTQGETQYF. The DNA of the CDR3 is TGTGCCACCAGTGAGACCGGGACTACCCAAGGAGAGACCCAGTACTTC.